This T cell receptor (beta chain) was identified in a study of T cells in Graves' hyperthyroidism and ophthalmopathy. This clonotype was found many times. RNA transcripts provided the source from which TCR beta CDR3 regions were amplified. When the TCR CDR3 underwent first-round RT-PCR, the HTBI primer set was used. TCRdb reprocessed the multiplex PCR reads via MiXCR and lists one record per CDR3 protein. Among some 500,000 distinct CDR3 sequences listed, 16% were seen once. CDR3 length: 17 amino acids. The germline CDR1 and CDR2 sequences are SGHAT and FQDESV (reference sequence). Trimming cost V 0 bases and J 4 bases; bases outside gene matches: 9.

Specimen: blood. The chain employs TRBV11-1 and TRBJ2-1, with 7 positions matching TRBD2. This receptor was identified in a woman younger than 45 with Graves' ophthalmopathy. In nucleotides, the CDR3 is TGTGCCAGCAGCTTAGCGAAGCCTAGCGGTAGTTACAATGAGCAGTTCTTC. It codes for CASSLAKPSGSYNEQFF.